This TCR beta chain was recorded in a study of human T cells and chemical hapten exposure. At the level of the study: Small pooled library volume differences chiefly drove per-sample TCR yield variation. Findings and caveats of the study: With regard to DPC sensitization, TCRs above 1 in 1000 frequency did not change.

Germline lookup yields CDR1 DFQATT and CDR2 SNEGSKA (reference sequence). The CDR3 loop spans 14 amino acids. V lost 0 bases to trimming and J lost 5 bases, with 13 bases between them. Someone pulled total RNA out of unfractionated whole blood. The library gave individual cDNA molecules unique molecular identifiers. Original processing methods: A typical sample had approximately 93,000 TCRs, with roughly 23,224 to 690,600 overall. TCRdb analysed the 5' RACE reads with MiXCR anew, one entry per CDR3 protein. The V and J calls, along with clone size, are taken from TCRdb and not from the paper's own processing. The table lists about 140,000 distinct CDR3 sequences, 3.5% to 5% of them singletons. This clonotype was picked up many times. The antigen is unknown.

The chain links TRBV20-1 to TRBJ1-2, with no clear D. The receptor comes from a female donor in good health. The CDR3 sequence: CSARDQPTYYGYTF. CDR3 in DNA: TGCAGTGCTAGAGATCAACCCACCTATTATGGCTACACCTTC.